The 11 T cell receptor beta chains reported below all come from one sample, sequenced in a study of blood T cell repertoires in COVID-19. Measured with immunoSEQ multiplex PCR; TCRdb has only the in-frame clones, and not every one. The data contain around 240,000 clones, 83% of them singletons. The source material was peripheral blood. The origin of the receptors is a woman between 50 and 59 years old with acute or convalescent COVID-19.

This chain uses TRBV5-1 with TRBJ2-1; 7 bases agree with TRBD1. V lost 2 bases, J lost 7 bases, and 12 bases stayed unmatched. The CDR3 contains 16 residues. Germline V lookup: CDR1 SGHRS, CDR2 YFSETQ. CDR3 coding DNA: TGCGCCAGCAGCTTACCGGGACAGACCTTAGGGAATGAGCAGTTCTTC. This gives the protein CASSLPGQTLGNEQFF.

CDR3 loop: CASSRQKNTEAFF. Written as DNA, the CDR3 is TGTGCCAGTAGTAGACAAAAGAACACTGAAGCTTTCTTT. This chain connects TRBV19 to TRBJ1-1; the D is unclear. V lost 4 bases and J lost 1, with 7 bases in between. This CDR3 region has 13 residues. From germline, CDR1 is LNHDA and CDR2 SQIVND (reference sequence).

The rearrangement links TRBV5-8 to TRBJ1-5; 7 bases fit TRBD1. Germline V gene sequence: CDR1 SGHTS, CDR2 YDEGEE. The CDR3 runs to 15 residues. V was clipped by 1 base and J by 2 bases; unmatched bases: 3. This CDR3 is CASSLTGTGNQPQHF. Written as DNA, the CDR3 is TGTGCCAGCAGCTTGACCGGGACAGGCAATCAGCCCCAGCATTTT.

V gene TRBV3-1 (or the pseudogene TRBV3-2) combines with J gene TRBJ1-2, with unresolved D. CDR3 length equals 15 residues. CDR1 is LGHDT, CDR2 YNNKEL, per germline (reference sequence). Deletions cut 2 bases from V and 4 bases from J, with 14 bases between. Here the CDR3 reads CASSQMKRRPYGYTF. Written as DNA, the CDR3 is TGTGCCAGCAGCCAAATGAAGAGGAGACCCTATGGCTACACCTTC.

Worth noting for this clone: This same CDR3 is encoded by further DNA sequences in the sample. J is TRBJ1-3 and V is TRBV9, with D possibly being TRBD1 (5 bases). The CDR3 length is 15 residues. Germline loops: CDR1 SGDLS, CDR2 YYNGEE. Trimming cost V 0 bases and J 4 bases, with 11 bases left between them. The CDR3 coding sequence is TGTGCCAGCAGCGTAGCAGGGCTATCCGGAAACACCATATATTTT. Encoded protein: CASSVAGLSGNTIYF.

This clone was observed once. The chain employs TRBV5-5 and TRBJ2-5, with 9 bases fitting TRBD2. There are 15 residues in the CDR3. V lost 4 bases, J lost 1 base, and 5 bases stayed unmatched. The germline CDR1 and CDR2 sequences are SGHKS and YYEKEE (reference sequence). Written as DNA, the CDR3 is TGTGCCAGCAGCGATAAGCGGGGGGTCCAAGAGACCCAGTACTTC. Protein product: CASSDKRGVQETQYF.

This sequence joins TRBV18 and TRBJ1-5; TRBD1 agrees at 7 bases. J gave up 6 bases and V 5 bases, and 7 bases lay outside the gene matches. The length of the CDR3 is 14 residues. Germline lookup yields CDR1 KGHSH and CDR2 LQKENI. The CDR3 sequence is CASSEDRHSQPQHF. The DNA for the CDR3 is TGTGCCAGCTCAGAGGACAGGCACAGTCAGCCCCAGCATTTT. The entire variable domain, with the rest obtained from reference TRBV18 and TRBJ1-5, is as follows: NAGVMQNPRHLVRRRGQEARLRCSPMKGHSHVYWYRQLPEEGLKFMVYLQKENIIDESGMPKERFSAEFPKEGPSILRIQQVVRGDSAAYFCASSEDRHSQPQHFGDGTRLSIL.

The rearrangement links TRBV18 to TRBJ1-1; tentatively, D is TRBD1 (5 bases). Trimming pared 5 bases from V and 1 base from J, leaving 11 bases between. Germline loops: CDR1 KGHSH, CDR2 LQKENI. This CDR3 contains 14 residues. The CDR3 nucleotides read TGTGCCAGCTCAAATTCTCAGGGGAACACTGAAGCTTTCTTT. Protein sequence: CASSNSQGNTEAFF.

This clone has only a few counts. This chain uses TRBV7-9 with TRBJ1-2; 8 bases line up with TRBD1. V shed 5 bases, J shed 8 bases, and the junction held 7 bases outside the gene matches. This CDR3 has 13 amino acids. CDR1 is SEHNR, CDR2 FQNEAQ, per germline (reference sequence). The CDR3 region is CASSPATGGGYTF. CDR3 nucleotides: TGTGCCAGCAGCCCCGCAACAGGGGGGGGCTACACCTTC.

The genes are TRBV10-1 and TRBJ2-6; D remains ambiguous. From germline, CDR1 is WNHNN and CDR2 SYGVQD (reference sequence). The CDR3 sequence is 10 residues long. The ends were cut back, 7 bases at V and 7 bases at J, with 2 bases in the middle. The CDR3 sequence: CASTANVLTF. For the CDR3, the DNA is TGCGCCAGCACTGCCAACGTCCTGACTTTC.

This chain's CDR3 is CATSSRPGTTYGYTF. The DNA for the CDR3 is TGTGCCACCAGCAGTCGCCCGGGAACAACCTATGGCTACACCTTC. This chain connects TRBV15 to TRBJ1-2; D remains unclear. Per the germline V gene, CDR1 is LNHNV and CDR2 is YYDKDF (reference sequence). V was cut by 3 bases and J by 4 bases, with 15 bases left in between. The CDR3 spans 15 residues. Together with reference TRBV15 and TRBJ1-2, the CDR3 gives the full variable domain: DAMVIQNPRYQVTQFGKPVTLSCSQTLNHNVMYWYQQKSSQAPKLLFHYYDKDFNNEADTPDNFQSRRPNTSFCFLDIRSPGLGDTAMYLCATSSRPGTTYGYTFGSGTRLTVV.